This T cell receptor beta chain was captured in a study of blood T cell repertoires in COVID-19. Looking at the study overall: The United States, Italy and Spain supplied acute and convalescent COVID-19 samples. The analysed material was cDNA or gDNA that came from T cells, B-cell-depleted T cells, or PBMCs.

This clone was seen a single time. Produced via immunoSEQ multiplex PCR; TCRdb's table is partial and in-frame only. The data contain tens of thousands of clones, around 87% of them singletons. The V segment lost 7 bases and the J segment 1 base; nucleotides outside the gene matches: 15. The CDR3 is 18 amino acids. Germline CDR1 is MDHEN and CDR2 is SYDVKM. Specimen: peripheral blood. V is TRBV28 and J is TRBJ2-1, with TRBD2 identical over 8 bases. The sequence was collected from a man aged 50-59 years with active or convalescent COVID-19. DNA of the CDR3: TGTGCCAGCAAGCCGGGACTAGGAAGGCACATGTCCTACAATGAGCAGTTCTTC. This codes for CASKPGLGRHMSYNEQFF.